These 21 T cell receptor beta chains were all obtained from the same sample, sequenced in a study of graft-versus-host responses after intestinal transplantation. Tissue processing of the graft released intraepithelial and lamina propria lymphocytes from it. Produced via immunoSEQ multiplex PCR; TCRdb's table is partial and in-frame only. The table shows about 63,000 clones, with around 90% occurring only once. The specimen was ileum tissue, collected more than 350 days after transplant. These receptors all stem from a human patient who received an intestinal transplant, so some T cells may come from the graft donor.

The rearrangement links TRBV9 to TRBJ2-5; D remains unclear. V lost 0 bases, J lost 3 bases, and 12 bases lay in between. The germline CDR1 and CDR2 sequences are SGDLS and YYNGEE. This CDR3 is built from 15 residues. The CDR3 DNA is TGTGCCAGCAGCGTAGAGCAGTACCTCGAAGAGACCCAGTACTTC. This encodes CASSVEQYLEETQYF.

This sequence joins TRBV9 and TRBJ2-2; the match to TRBD2 covers 10 bases. CDR3 length equals 18 residues. Germline CDR1 reads SGDLS; CDR2 reads YYNGEE. Trimming at V came to 0 bases and at J to 0 bases, leaving 5 bases not matched to a gene. The CDR3 nucleotides read TGTGCCAGCAGCGTAGGGTCTAGCGGGGGAACGAACACCGGGGAGCTGTTTTTT. Protein product: CASSVGSSGGTNTGELFF.

This rearrangement joins TRBV29-1 to TRBJ2-7, with D possibly matching TRBD2 (6 bases). V was cut by 4 bases and J by 3 bases, with 7 bases left in between. Per germline, CDR1 SQVTM and CDR2 ANQGSEA. This CDR3 is 11 amino acids long. Written as DNA, the CDR3 is TGCAGCGTTGGGCGGGACTACGAGCAGTACTTC. It yields the protein CSVGRDYEQYF.

This rearrangement joins TRBV15 to TRBJ2-2; D gene ambiguous. The CDR3 has 14 amino acids. The ends were cut back, 3 bases at V and 1 base at J, with 6 bases in the middle. CDR1 is LNHNV, CDR2 YYDKDF, per germline (reference sequence). This CDR3 is CATSRGQNTGELFF. In nucleotides, the CDR3 is TGTGCCACCAGCAGGGGCCAGAACACCGGGGAGCTGTTTTTT. Full variable domain (outside the CDR3, taken from reference TRBV15 and TRBJ2-2): DAMVIQNPRYQVTQFGKPVTLSCSQTLNHNVMYWYQQKSSQAPKLLFHYYDKDFNNEADTPDNFQSRRPNTSFCFLDIRSPGLGDTAMYLCATSRGQNTGELFFGEGSRLTVL.

The J gene is TRBJ2-5, the V gene TRBV29-1; TRBD2 matches at 10 bases. The CDR3 spans 17 residues. Trimming removed 0 bases from V and 2 bases from J; junction bases left unmatched: 9. Germline V CDR1 and CDR2: SQVTM, ANQGSEA. In DNA form, the CDR3 reads TGCAGCGTTGAAGATTTATCTAGCGGGAGACCACAAGAGACCCAGTACTTC. Translation gives CSVEDLSSGRPQETQYF.

This chain joins TRBV6-5 and TRBJ1-1; 8 nucleotides align to TRBD1. From germline, CDR1 is MNHEY and CDR2 SVGAGI. The CDR3 runs to 13 residues. V was clipped by 0 bases and J by 6 bases; unmatched bases: 0. Here the CDR3 reads CASSYSTGAEAFF. The CDR3 DNA is TGTGCCAGCAGTTACTCGACAGGGGCTGAAGCTTTCTTT.

V is TRBV6-6 and J is TRBJ2-7; D gene unclear. CDR3 length: 13 residues. The V and J ends lost 0 bases and 5 bases respectively, with 8 bases between them. The germline V gene encodes CDR1 MNHNY and CDR2 SVGAGI (reference sequence). This CDR3 is CASSYSKLNEQYF. As DNA, the CDR3 is TGTGCCAGCAGTTACTCGAAGTTGAACGAGCAGTACTTC.

As DNA, the CDR3 is TGTGCTAGTGGTTTACCGGGACTACGGACCAATGAGCAGTTCTTC. Its translation is CASGLPGLRTNEQFF. This rearrangement joins TRBV12-5 to TRBJ2-1; the match to TRBD2 covers 7 bases. CDR1 and CDR2 (germline): LGHNT, FRNRAP. Losses at the gene ends were 3 bases for V and 6 bases for J; bases not matched to a gene: 8. The CDR3 sequence is 15 residues long.

The rearrangement links TRBV28 to TRBJ2-7, with TRBD1 matching 10 bases. V lost 5 bases and J lost 4; bases outside the gene matches: 11. The CDR3 runs to 16 residues. The germline gives CDR1 MDHEN, CDR2 SYDVKM. CDR3 coding DNA: TGTGCCAGCAGTCCGCAGTCCGGGACAGGGGCTTACGAGCAGTACTTC. Protein sequence: CASSPQSGTGAYEQYF.

This chain joins TRBV28 and TRBJ1-3; TRBD1 is a possible D gene (5 bases). V lost 4 bases and J lost 2, with 12 bases in between. CDR3 length: 15 amino acids. CDR1 is MDHEN and CDR2 is SYDVKM in the germline V gene. The CDR3 loop reads CASSWGGVTGNTIYF. CDR3 DNA: TGTGCCAGCAGTTGGGGGGGGGTTACTGGAAACACCATATATTTT.

The genes are TRBV27 and TRBJ1-4; possible D gene TRBD1, 5 bases. There are 16 residues in the CDR3. Germline values: CDR1 MNHEY, CDR2 SMNVEV (reference sequence). Between the trimmed V and J ends, which lost 0 bases and 6 bases, there was a span of 14 bases. CDR3 DNA: TGTGCCAGCAGTTTATCCTGGGCAGGGAGGCATGAAAAACTGTTTTTT. It is translated as CASSLSWAGRHEKLFF. Together with reference TRBV27 and TRBJ1-4, the CDR3 gives the full variable domain: EAQVTQNPRYLITVTGKKLTVTCSQNMNHEYMSWYRQDPGLGLRQIYYSMNVEVTDKGDVPEGYKVSRKEKRNFPLILESPSPNQTSLYFCASSLSWAGRHEKLFFGSGTQLSVL.

This clone was seen a handful of times. V and J are TRBV19 and TRBJ1-3; no clear D. The germline V gene encodes CDR1 LNHDA and CDR2 SQIVND (reference sequence). This CDR3 spans 13 amino acids. V dropped 7 bases and J dropped 4 bases, with 11 bases sitting between them. As DNA, the CDR3 is TGTGCCAGTACGTGGGGTCGAGGAAACACCATATATTTT. This translates into CASTWGRGNTIYF.

This clone occurred once. The same CDR3 can be traced to other DNA sequences in this sample. CDR3 amino acids: CASSFTGSYEQYF. The CDR3 coding sequence is TGCGCCAGCAGCTTTACCGGGAGCTACGAGCAGTACTTC. This rearrangement joins TRBV5-1 to TRBJ2-7, with D tentatively TRBD2 (6 bases). Germline V gene data show CDR1 as SGHRS and CDR2 as YFSETQ. The length of the CDR3 is 13 residues. Trimming took off 2 bases at V and 3 bases at J, with 9 bases between the two ends.

The rearrangement joins TRBV13 to TRBJ2-7; D perhaps matches TRBD2 (5 bases). Trimming removed 0 bases from V and 3 bases from J, with 6 bases in between. CDR1 is PRHDT, CDR2 FYEKMQ, per germline (reference sequence). The CDR3 is made up of 13 amino acids. CDR3 in DNA: TGTGCCAGCAGCTTAGGACTAGGCTACGAGCAGTACTTC. Protein product: CASSLGLGYEQYF.

The chain recombines TRBV11-2 with TRBJ2-7, with D perhaps TRBD1 (6 bases). The CDR3 loop spans 18 amino acids. V was trimmed by 6 bases and J by 3 bases, leaving 27 bases between them. CDR1 is SGHAT and CDR2 is FQNNGV in the germline V gene. The DNA of the CDR3 is TGTGCCAGCAGGCCCCAAGATTTTAAAACAGGGAACAACTACGAGCAGTACTTC. Translated, it gives CASRPQDFKTGNNYEQYF.

This clone was recorded only once. The J gene is TRBJ2-1, the V gene TRBV9, with 7 nucleotides matching TRBD2. The CDR3 is made up of 16 amino acids. The J segment lost 0 bases and the V segment lost 2 bases, leaving 5 bases of the junction unmatched. The germline gives CDR1 SGDLS, CDR2 YYNGEE. The CDR3 DNA follows: TGTGCCAGCAGCGTCGGGGGAGGGAGCTCCTACAATGAGCAGTTCTTC. Its protein product is CASSVGGGSSYNEQFF.

This chain joins TRBV4-1 and TRBJ2-3; D could derive from TRBD1 or TRBD2 (5 bases each). With 4 bases removed from V and 0 bases from J, the gap between germline ends came to 11 bases. Germline-derived CDR1 and CDR2 are MGHRA and YSYEKL. The length of the CDR3 is 15 residues. The CDR3 DNA sequence: TGCGCCAGCAGCCTAAGGGGAGTCAGCACAGATACGCAGTATTTT. As protein: CASSLRGVSTDTQYF.

This clone appeared a single time. The chain has TRBV6-5 and TRBJ1-5; no reliable D call. CDR3 length equals 13 residues. V shed 0 bases and J shed 4 bases, with 4 bases lying between them. Germline lookup yields CDR1 MNHEY and CDR2 SVGAGI. The CDR3 spells CASSYSDNQPQHF. The CDR3, as DNA: TGTGCCAGCAGTTACTCCGATAATCAGCCCCAGCATTTT.

This clone is classed as medium-sized. CDR3 in amino acids: CASSLQTNTEAFF. CDR3 nucleotide sequence: TGTGCCAGCAGTTTACAGACGAACACTGAAGCTTTCTTT. This chain links TRBV27 with TRBJ1-1, with D uncertain. Trimming left V 2 bases short and J 1 base short, with 5 bases between. Germline CDR1 and CDR2: MNHEY and SMNVEV (reference sequence). CDR3 size: 13 residues.

This chain uses TRBV28 with TRBJ2-7; TRBD2 matches 7 bases. The germline V gene has CDR1 MDHEN and CDR2 SYDVKM. V lost 3 bases and J lost 2; bases outside the gene matches: 7. The CDR3 spans 15 residues. DNA of the CDR3: TGTGCCAGCAGTTTGGGGGGGAAGAGGACCTACGAGCAGTACTTC. It encodes CASSLGGKRTYEQYF.

This clone has a single count. The chain combines TRBV15 with TRBJ2-3; D gene uncertain. CDR1 is LNHNV and CDR2 is YYDKDF in the germline V gene (reference sequence). The CDR3 runs to 13 residues. The V end lost 11 bases, the J end lost 2 bases, and 14 bases lay between the germline ends. This CDR3 reads CAPGFAVTDTQYF. The CDR3 nucleotides are TGTGCCCCAGGTTTTGCTGTCACAGATACGCAGTATTTT.